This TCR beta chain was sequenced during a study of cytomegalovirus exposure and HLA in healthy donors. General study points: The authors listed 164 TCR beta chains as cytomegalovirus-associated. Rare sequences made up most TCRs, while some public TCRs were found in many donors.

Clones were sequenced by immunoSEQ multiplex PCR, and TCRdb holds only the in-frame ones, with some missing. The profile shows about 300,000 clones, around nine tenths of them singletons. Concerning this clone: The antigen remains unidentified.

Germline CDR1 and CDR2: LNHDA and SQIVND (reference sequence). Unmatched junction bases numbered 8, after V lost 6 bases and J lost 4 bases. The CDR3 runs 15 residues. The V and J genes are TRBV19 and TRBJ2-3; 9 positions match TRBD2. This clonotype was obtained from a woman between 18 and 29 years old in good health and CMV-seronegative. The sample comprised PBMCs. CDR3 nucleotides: TGTGCCAGTAGGCGTCGCGGGAGGGACTCAGATACGCAGTATTTT. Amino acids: CASRRRGRDSDTQYF.